This TCR beta chain originates from a study of blood T cells in healthy people across ages. Study-wide findings and caveats: With age, beta diversity per million T cells declined roughly linearly, significantly by approximately 40. Researchers judged that diversity estimates from one million T cells fell short of true values.

Next came a second PCR, run for about 7 to 12 cycles, which used a sample-barcoded 5' primer along with a J-beta primer mix. There were at least 3 million CDR3-containing paired-end reads obtained from each sample. One entry per CDR3 protein results from TCRdb running MiXCR on the 5' RACE reads. Counted here are 1.5 million to 2 million distinct CDR3 sequences, roughly 30% occurring once; the ten biggest clones make up about 10%. Only a few counts were recorded for this clonotype. Its antigen is currently unknown. With V trimmed by 0 bases and J by 6 bases, 8 bases remained unmatched. This CDR3 region has 16 residues. The germline V gene encodes CDR1 MNHNS and CDR2 SASEGT.

The sequence was obtained from a woman aged 25-40 years in good health. The sample taken for sequencing was blood. This sequence joins TRBV6-1 and TRBJ1-5; TRBD1 agrees at 7 bases. The CDR3 nucleotides read TGTGCCAGCAGTGAAGCGGTAGGAGGGGGCAGTCAGCCCCAGCATTTT. Its translation: CASSEAVGGGSQPQHF.